A selection of T cell receptor beta chains follows, all from one sample in a study of patients and donors after allogeneic stem cell transplantation. TCRdb used MiXCR to reprocess the RT-PCR reads, holding one entry per CDR3 protein. The sample carries about 15,000 distinct CDR3 sequences, under 35% recorded once. The sequenced sample was blood, either unsorted or a sorted T cell fraction (not recorded which). The receptors were sampled from a human donor who was either an allogeneic HSCT recipient or a stem cell or donor lymphocyte infusion donor (not recorded which). It is not recorded whose cells these are; they may come from a transplant donor. Each CDR3 is given with its conserved first and last residue. A D gene is named only where the DNA matches it firmly. Clone size is given for some rows only: seen once, a few or many times, or a class if the clone is expanded.

clone_size: NA; j_call: TRBJ1-1; d_call: TRBD1; cdr3_length: 15; v_call: TRBV9; cdr3_nt: TGTGCCAGCACTAGCCGGACAGGGTCGAACACTGAAGCTTTCTTT; cdr3_aa: CASTSRTGSNTEAFF
clone_size: few; j_call: TRBJ1-3; d_call: NA; cdr3_length: 16; v_call: TRBV5-1; cdr3_nt: TGCGCCAGCAGCTGGCCTCCGGGACATCATGGAAACACCATATATTTT; cdr3_aa: CASSWPPGHHGNTIYF
clone_size: NA; j_call: TRBJ1-2; d_call: NA; cdr3_length: 12; v_call: TRBV10-3; cdr3_nt: TGTGCCATCAGTCCAGCTAACTATGGCTACACCTTC; cdr3_aa: CAISPANYGYTF
clone_size: NA; j_call: TRBJ2-2; d_call: NA; cdr3_length: 14; v_call: TRBV24-1; cdr3_nt: TGTGCCACCAGTCCCGTCGCGAACACCGGGGAGCTGTTTTTT; cdr3_aa: CATSPVANTGELFF
clone_size: NA; j_call: TRBJ1-2; d_call: TRBD1; cdr3_length: 14; v_call: TRBV28; cdr3_nt: TGTGCCAGCAGGGTCCTGGGACAGCCGGATGGCTACACCTTC; cdr3_aa: CASRVLGQPDGYTF
clone_size: NA; j_call: TRBJ1-1; d_call: NA; cdr3_length: 15; v_call: TRBV12-3/TRBV12-4; cdr3_nt: TGTGCCAGCAGTTTAGACGGACACCTGAACACTGAAGCTTTCTTT; cdr3_aa: CASSLDGHLNTEAFF
clone_size: few; j_call: TRBJ1-2; d_call: NA; cdr3_length: 14; v_call: TRBV5-1; cdr3_nt: TGCGCCAGCAGCGTCTGGACCGCCGGTGATGGCTACACCTTC; cdr3_aa: CASSVWTAGDGYTF
clone_size: many; j_call: TRBJ1-1; d_call: NA; cdr3_length: 14; v_call: TRBV4-1; cdr3_nt: TGCGCCAGCAGCCAAGGCCAGCTGAACACTGAAGCTTTCTTT; cdr3_aa: CASSQGQLNTEAFF
clone_size: few; j_call: TRBJ1-1; d_call: TRBD1; cdr3_length: 13; v_call: TRBV9; cdr3_nt: TGTGCCAGCAGCTCAACAGGGGACACTGAAGCTTTCTTT; cdr3_aa: CASSSTGDTEAFF
clone_size: NA; j_call: TRBJ1-1; d_call: NA; cdr3_length: 17; v_call: TRBV3-1; cdr3_nt: TGTGCCAGCAGCCAAGATAATGGGGAGATATCGAACACTGAAGCTTTCTTT; cdr3_aa: CASSQDNGEISNTEAFF
clone_size: many; j_call: TRBJ1-1; d_call: NA; cdr3_length: 12; v_call: TRBV5-6; cdr3_nt: TGTGCCAGCAGCTTTCGCACCAGCGAAGCTTTCTTT; cdr3_aa: CASSFRTSEAFF
clone_size: few; j_call: TRBJ1-2; d_call: NA; cdr3_length: 15; v_call: TRBV7-6; cdr3_nt: TGTGCCAGCAGCTTAGCACCGACAGGCTCTTTTGGCTACACCTTC; cdr3_aa: CASSLAPTGSFGYTF
clone_size: medium-sized; j_call: TRBJ1-5; d_call: TRBD1; cdr3_length: 13; v_call: TRBV20-1; cdr3_nt: TGCAGTGCTAACCGGGACAGAGATCAGCCCCAGCATTTT; cdr3_aa: CSANRDRDQPQHF
clone_size: NA; j_call: TRBJ1-1; d_call: NA; cdr3_length: 14; v_call: TRBV6-6; cdr3_nt: TGTGCCAGCAGTTATAAAAGGGGGAACACTGAAGCTTTCTTT; cdr3_aa: CASSYKRGNTEAFF
clone_size: NA; j_call: TRBJ2-5; d_call: TRBD2; cdr3_length: 15; v_call: TRBV29-1; cdr3_nt: TGCAGCGTACATCCGGGACTAGCGGGGAGGGAGACCCAGTACTTC; cdr3_aa: CSVHPGLAGRETQYF
clone_size: NA; j_call: TRBJ2-5; d_call: NA; cdr3_length: 16; v_call: TRBV7-3; cdr3_nt: NA; cdr3_aa: CASSFGAGTGKETQYF
clone_size: NA; j_call: TRBJ1-1; d_call: NA; cdr3_length: 14; v_call: TRBV25-1; cdr3_nt: TGTGCCAGCAGTGAAGAGCAGGGCGGAACTGAAGCTTTCTTT; cdr3_aa: CASSEEQGGTEAFF
clone_size: NA; j_call: TRBJ1-3; d_call: NA; cdr3_length: 15; v_call: TRBV5-1; cdr3_nt: TGCGCCAGCAGCCCCTCGACAGTCTCTGGAAACACCATATATTTT; cdr3_aa: CASSPSTVSGNTIYF
clone_size: NA; j_call: TRBJ1-5; d_call: NA; cdr3_length: 14; v_call: TRBV7-9; cdr3_nt: TGTGCCAGCAGCGGCAGCAGGGCGACGGAGCCCCAGCATTTT; cdr3_aa: CASSGSRATEPQHF
clone_size: few; j_call: TRBJ1-6; d_call: NA; cdr3_length: 16; v_call: TRBV6-5; cdr3_nt: TGTGCCAGCAGTTACCGGCTCCGGGTTCCTAATTCACCCCTCCACTTT; cdr3_aa: CASSYRLRVPNSPLHF
clone_size: NA; j_call: TRBJ1-2; d_call: NA; cdr3_length: 13; v_call: TRBV5-1; cdr3_nt: TGCGCCAGCAGCTTGGCCGGCTTTTCCGGCTACACCTTC; cdr3_aa: CASSLAGFSGYTF
clone_size: few; j_call: TRBJ1-1; d_call: NA; cdr3_length: 13; v_call: TRBV18; cdr3_nt: TGTGCCAGCTCGTCATCGGACAGACAGGTAGCTTTCTTT; cdr3_aa: CASSSSDRQVAFF
clone_size: few; j_call: TRBJ1-5; d_call: NA; cdr3_length: 13; v_call: TRBV12-3/TRBV12-4; cdr3_nt: TGTGCCACGTCAGGGAGTATCAATCAGCCCCAGCATTTT; cdr3_aa: CATSGSINQPQHF
clone_size: NA; j_call: TRBJ1-1; d_call: TRBD1; cdr3_length: 12; v_call: TRBV18; cdr3_nt: TGTGCCAGCTCACCACTCGGACAGGGAATATTCTTT; cdr3_aa: CASSPLGQGIFF
clone_size: once; j_call: TRBJ1-1; d_call: NA; cdr3_length: 14; v_call: TRBV2; cdr3_nt: TGTGCCAGCCTTGAAAGGGGATGGGACACTGAAGCTTTCTTT; cdr3_aa: CASLERGWDTEAFF
clone_size: NA; j_call: TRBJ2-1; d_call: NA; cdr3_length: 15; v_call: TRBV2; cdr3_nt: TGTGCCAGCAGTGAATTATGGGGGGGCGGTGATGAGCAGTTCTTC; cdr3_aa: CASSELWGGGDEQFF